This T cell receptor beta chain stems from a study of T cell responses to AZD1222 COVID-19 vaccine. Overall study results and limits: A rise in Spike-specific TCR breadth and depth followed two AZD1222 doses. Donors were mostly white British, more females; clonal diversity possibly underestimated.

Of note for this clone: Its antigen is undetermined.

The V and J ends lost 4 bases and 2 bases respectively, with 16 bases between them. There are 15 residues in the CDR3. In germline, CDR1 is SGHDT, CDR2 YYEEEE. Only in-frame clones appear in the TCRdb table, and some are missing; sequencing was by immunoSEQ multiplex PCR. Of about 160,000 clones listed, roughly 90% are singletons. This TCR was recovered from an adult who received the AZD1222 COVID-19 vaccine. The chain uses TRBV5-6 and TRBJ2-7; possibly TRBD1 or TRBD2 for D (5 bases each). Here the sequenced sample was peripheral blood, taken 28 days after the second AZD1222 dose. CDR3 DNA sequence: TGTGCCAGCAGCAACCGCTGGGACCCAGCCTACGAGCAGTACTTC. This encodes CASSNRWDPAYEQYF.